This entry concerns a single T cell receptor beta chain. The antigen is not known. The data were obtained in a study of T cell repertoires and Cas9 in healthy adults. About the study: Multi-effector potency, cytotoxicity and lineage were assessed in SpCas9-reactive CD4 and CD8 T cells. Overall study findings and caveats: SpCas9-reactive effector T cells were reportedly restrained in vitro by SpCas9-reactive regulatory T cells.

The CDR3 contains 16 residues. The repertoire was sequenced with immunoSEQ multiplex PCR; TCRdb's copy has only in-frame clones and lacks some. The sample lists 13,000 to 15,000 clones, roughly 87% seen once, with around 1.5% in the top ten. Sequencing used Tregs (CD4+, CD25+, CD127-, CD137-, CD154-) from PBMCs; culture status not recorded. The chain joins TRBV12-2 to TRBJ2-7; TRBD1 is the table's D call and was not checked against the DNA. TRBV12-2 is designated a pseudogene. This TCR was recovered from a human donor in good health. The CDR3 DNA follows: TGTGCAAGTCGCTTAGCACGGCAGGGACAAATCTACGAGCAGTACTTC. Translation: CASRLARQGQIYEQYF.